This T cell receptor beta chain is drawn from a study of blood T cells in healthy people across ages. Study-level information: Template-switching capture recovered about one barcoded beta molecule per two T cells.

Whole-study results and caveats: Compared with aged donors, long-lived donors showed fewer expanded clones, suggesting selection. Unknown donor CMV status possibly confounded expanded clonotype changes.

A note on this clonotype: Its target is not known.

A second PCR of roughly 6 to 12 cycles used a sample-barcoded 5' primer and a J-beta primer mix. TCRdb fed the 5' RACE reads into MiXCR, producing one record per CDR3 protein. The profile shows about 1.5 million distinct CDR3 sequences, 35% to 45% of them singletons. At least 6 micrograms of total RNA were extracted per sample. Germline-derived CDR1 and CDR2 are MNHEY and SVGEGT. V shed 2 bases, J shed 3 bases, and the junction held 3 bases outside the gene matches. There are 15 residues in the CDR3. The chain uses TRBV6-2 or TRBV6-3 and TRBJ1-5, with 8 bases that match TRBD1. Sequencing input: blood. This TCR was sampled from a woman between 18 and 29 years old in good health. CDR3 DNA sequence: TGTGCCAGCAGTTACCAGACAGGGGCCAATCAGCCCCAGCATTTT. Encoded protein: CASSYQTGANQPQHF.